This T cell receptor (beta chain) is from a study of CD4 and CD8 cells across lung adenocarcinoma regions. From the PCR reads, TCRdb called clonotypes with MiXCR, one entry per CDR3 protein. Of around 15,000 distinct CDR3 sequences listed, approximately 43% are singletons. This clonotype appeared many times. The CDR3 is 13 residues long. Germline assignment: CDR1 SGHAT and CDR2 FQNNGV. Deletions cut 0 bases from V and 6 bases from J, with 8 bases between. The sequenced sample consisted of CD4+ T cells from the center of a lung tumor. This TCR was sampled from a male donor with lung adenocarcinoma. The CD4 and CD8 labels of this study may be unreliable. The chain has TRBV11-2 and TRBJ2-5, with D uncertain. This chain's CDR3 is CASSLDSEQTQYF. The CDR3 DNA follows: TGTGCCAGCAGCTTAGACAGTGAGCAGACCCAGTACTTC.